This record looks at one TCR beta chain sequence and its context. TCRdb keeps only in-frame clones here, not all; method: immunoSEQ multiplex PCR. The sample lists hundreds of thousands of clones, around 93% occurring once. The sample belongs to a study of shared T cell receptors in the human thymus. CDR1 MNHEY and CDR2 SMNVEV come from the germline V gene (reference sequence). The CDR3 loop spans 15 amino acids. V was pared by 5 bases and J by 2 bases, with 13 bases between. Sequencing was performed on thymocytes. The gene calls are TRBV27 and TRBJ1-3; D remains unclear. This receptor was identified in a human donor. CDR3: CASSQTSVTGNTIYF. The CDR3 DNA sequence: TGTGCCAGCAGTCAAACCTCGGTCACTGGAAACACCATATATTTT.